This TCR beta chain was sequenced during a study of T cells in Graves' hyperthyroidism and ophthalmopathy. Regions amplified from RNA transcripts were the TCR beta CDR3 regions. HTBI primers drove first-round RT-PCR of the TCR CDR3. TCRdb fed the multiplex PCR reads into MiXCR, producing one record per CDR3 protein. This sample yields approximately 530,000 distinct CDR3 sequences, of which 16% are seen a single time; 15% to 20% belongs to the top ten. Germline CDR1 is MDHEN and CDR2 is SYDVKM. Trimming removed 3 bases at V and 5 bases at J, with 13 bases between. The CDR3 totals 14 residues. Study-wide points: Median prediction lead before ophthalmopathy onset was 6.5 to 7 months with the model.

Patients between 18 and 65 years old had hyperthyroidism, newly diagnosed and lasting under 2 months. This clonotype was observed a few times. Antigen: not known. Input material: blood. The clonotype was recovered from a woman between 18 and 29 years old with Graves' hyperthyroidism. The chain joins TRBV28 to TRBJ2-5, with D possibly matching TRBD2 (6 bases). The CDR3 loop reads CASSLLQAGETQYF. The CDR3 nucleotides read TGTGCCAGCAGTTTGCTCCAGGCGGGGGAGACCCAGTACTTC.